The 28 T cell receptor beta chains presented below share a single source sample, sequenced in a study of cytomegalovirus exposure and HLA in healthy donors. Data came from immunoSEQ multiplex PCR; TCRdb stores just in-frame clones and leaves some out. The top ten hold over 1% of the sample, which has 250,000 to 400,000 clones, roughly 87% seen once. The sequencing input was PBMCs. These receptor sequences come from a woman aged 30 to 39 in good health and CMV-seropositive.

The rearrangement uses TRBV9 and TRBJ2-7; 8 bases are a match to TRBD1. The germline V gene has CDR1 SGDLS and CDR2 YYNGEE. V gave up 0 bases and J gave up 0 bases; unmatched junction bases: 5. This CDR3 spans 16 amino acids. The CDR3 spells CASSVADTGGSYEQYF. CDR3 in DNA: TGTGCCAGCAGCGTAGCGGACACAGGGGGCTCCTACGAGCAGTACTTC.

The chain employs TRBV4-2 and TRBJ2-1, with 9 bases identical to TRBD2. Germline V CDR1 and CDR2: LGHNA, YNFKEQ. Germline trimming cut 0 bases from V and 2 bases from J; bases unmatched to any gene: 2. The CDR3 runs 16 residues. This chain's CDR3 is CASSQESSGAYNEQFF. CDR3 nucleotide sequence: TGTGCCAGCAGCCAAGAATCTAGCGGGGCCTACAATGAGCAGTTCTTC.

V usage is TRBV7-9 and J usage is TRBJ2-7, with 9 bases lining up with TRBD1. From germline, CDR1 is SEHNR and CDR2 FQNEAQ (reference sequence). With V trimmed by 3 bases and J by 6 bases, 6 bases remained unmatched. This CDR3 contains 14 residues. The chain's CDR3 is CASSFLNRGLEQYF. The CDR3 DNA is TGTGCCAGCAGCTTCTTGAACAGGGGGCTCGAGCAGTACTTC.

The chain couples TRBV9 to TRBJ2-5; TRBD1 aligns across 8 bases. CDR1 and CDR2 from the germline V gene are SGDLS and YYNGEE. V trimming: 3 bases; J trimming: 4 bases; junction bases outside the gene matches: 20. The CDR3 spans 19 residues. The CDR3, as DNA: TGTGCCAGCAGCGCGGATATAGGACAGGGTGTTTTTTCTGGAGAGACCCAGTACTTC. Protein product: CASSADIGQGVFSGETQYF.

This clone appeared once. The rearrangement links TRBV18 to TRBJ2-1; the D is unclear. The CDR3 has 15 residues. Trimming took off 3 bases at V and 1 base at J, with 10 bases between the two ends. CDR1 KGHSH and CDR2 LQKENI come from the germline V gene. CDR3 sequence reads: CASSPSPESYNEQFF. The CDR3, as DNA: TGTGCCAGCTCACCCAGTCCAGAGTCCTACAATGAGCAGTTCTTC.

This sequence joins TRBV30 and TRBJ1-1; TRBD1 aligns across 8 bases. This CDR3 comprises 13 residues. Trimming removed 2 bases from V and 6 bases from J; junction bases left unmatched: 5. Germline CDR1 GTSNPN, CDR2 SVGIG (reference sequence). The CDR3 region is CAWSYRGGSEAFF. The CDR3 DNA follows: TGTGCCTGGAGTTACAGGGGGGGTTCTGAAGCTTTCTTT.

This sequence joins TRBV30 and TRBJ2-5, with 10 bases identical to TRBD2. V gave up 3 bases and J gave up 1 base; unmatched junction bases: 8. In germline, CDR1 is GTSNPN, CDR2 SVGIG (reference sequence). The CDR3 runs to 16 residues. This CDR3 is CAWSASLAGTQETQYF. For the CDR3, the DNA is TGTGCCTGGAGCGCATCACTAGCGGGGACCCAAGAGACCCAGTACTTC.

V and J are TRBV28 and TRBJ1-5, with 7 bases aligning to TRBD1. Germline V gives CDR1 MDHEN, CDR2 SYDVKM. The CDR3 has 16 amino acids. J gave up 0 bases and V 7 bases, and 9 bases lay outside the gene matches. The CDR3 loop is CASNLISGGSNQPQHF. The CDR3 nucleotides are TGTGCCAGCAACTTAATATCAGGGGGTAGCAATCAGCCCCAGCATTTT.

The chain recombines TRBV2 with TRBJ1-4; no firm D call. Germline CDR1 is SNHLY and CDR2 is FYNNEI. Trimming took 2 bases from V and 5 from J, leaving 9 bases between them. The CDR3 is made up of 14 amino acids. CDR3 DNA sequence: TGTGCCAGCAGTGAACCCCCGGCGAATGAAAAACTGTTTTTT. This gives the protein CASSEPPANEKLFF.

The chain links TRBV30 to TRBJ2-1; the D gene could be TRBD1 or TRBD2 (5 bases each). The germline V and J ends were trimmed by 1 base and 3 bases, with 28 bases remaining between them. The germline V gene has CDR1 GTSNPN and CDR2 SVGIG (reference sequence). This CDR3 comprises 20 residues. The CDR3 nucleotides read TGTGCCTGGAGTGCCCTAGGGGCTTTGTCCGGGACCAAGAACTACAATGAGCAGTTCTTC. This translates into CAWSALGALSGTKNYNEQFF.

The chain uses TRBV4-3 and TRBJ2-1; 9 nucleotides align to TRBD1. With 1 base clipped from V and 8 bases from J, the junction kept 6 bases outside the gene matches. The CDR3 has 15 amino acids. Per the germline V gene, CDR1 is LGHNA and CDR2 is YSLEER. CDR3: CASSQVPGQGDEQFF. DNA of the CDR3: TGCGCCAGCAGCCAAGTTCCGGGACAGGGTGATGAGCAGTTCTTC.

The chain couples TRBV4-1 to TRBJ2-7; D perhaps matches TRBD2 (6 bases). V shed 3 bases and J shed 3 bases, with 18 bases lying between them. The CDR3 spans 16 residues. CDR1 MGHRA and CDR2 YSYEKL come from the germline V gene. CDR3 sequence reads: CASSHDGSRTLYEQYF. The CDR3 coding sequence is TGCGCCAGCAGCCACGACGGGAGTAGAACTCTCTACGAGCAGTACTTC.

CDR3 in amino acids: CASSLGRQGQETQYF. In DNA form, the CDR3 reads TGTGCCAGCAGCTTGGGTCGACAGGGCCAAGAGACCCAGTACTTC. The chain has TRBV5-8 and TRBJ2-5; 7 positions match TRBD1. CDR3 length: 15 amino acids. V was pared by 0 bases and J by 1 base, with 3 bases of the junction left unmatched. Germline V gene sequence: CDR1 SGHTS, CDR2 YDEGEE.

The rearrangement links TRBV9 to TRBJ1-2; 8 nucleotides line up with TRBD1. Germline CDR1 and CDR2: SGDLS and YYNGEE. The CDR3 consists of 14 residues. Unmatched junction bases numbered 5, after V lost 0 bases and J lost 7 bases. The CDR3 sequence: CASSVVGTGSGYTF. CDR3 nucleotide sequence: TGTGCCAGCAGCGTAGTAGGGACAGGCTCTGGCTACACCTTC.

This chain joins TRBV28 and TRBJ2-7; tentatively, D is TRBD1 (6 bases). V was trimmed by 5 bases and J by 3 bases, leaving 17 bases between them. Per the germline V gene, CDR1 is MDHEN and CDR2 is SYDVKM. This CDR3 comprises 15 residues. The CDR3 spells CASSHGEGVYYEQYF. CDR3 bases: TGTGCCAGCAGTCACGGCGAGGGGGTGTACTACGAGCAGTACTTC.

The CDR3 reads CASSLASVGSGGRSGYTF. The CDR3 DNA reads as TGTGCCAGCAGCTTAGCTTCGGTGGGGTCAGGGGGCAGATCTGGCTACACCTTC. V is TRBV7-8 and J is TRBJ1-2, with 8 bases identical to TRBD1. Per the germline V gene, CDR1 is SGHVS and CDR2 is FQNEAQ. The CDR3 covers 18 residues. The trim removed 0 bases at V and 7 bases at J, leaving 16 bases unmatched.

The rearrangement links TRBV7-3 to TRBJ2-5, with D possibly called TRBD1 or TRBD2 (5 bases each). The germline CDR1 and CDR2 sequences are SGHTA and FQGTGA. V was cut by 2 bases and J by 1 base, with 11 bases left in between. This CDR3 comprises 15 residues. The CDR3 loop reads CASSLGTVPQETQYF. CDR3 nucleotides: TGTGCCAGCAGCTTAGGGACGGTACCCCAAGAGACCCAGTACTTC.

The chain recombines TRBV9 with TRBJ2-7; 7 nucleotides match TRBD1. CDR1 SGDLS and CDR2 YYNGEE come from the germline V gene. The CDR3 sequence is 16 residues long. The J segment lost 2 bases and the V segment lost 2 bases, leaving 10 bases of the junction unmatched. CDR3 protein: CASSVGLDQGAYEQYF. Here the CDR3 DNA reads TGTGCCAGCAGCGTGGGCCTTGATCAGGGGGCCTACGAGCAGTACTTC.

This chain joins TRBV9 and TRBJ2-7; TRBD2 matches 7 bases. Germline V lookup: CDR1 SGDLS, CDR2 YYNGEE. The CDR3 spans 16 residues. J lost 0 bases, V lost 0 bases, and 6 bases had no gene match. This CDR3 is CASSVGGGILSYEQYF. The CDR3 DNA sequence: TGTGCCAGCAGCGTAGGGGGGGGGATCCTCTCCTACGAGCAGTACTTC. The full variable domain, completed using reference TRBV9 and TRBJ2-7, is DSGVTQTPKHLITATGQRVTLRCSPRSGDLSVYWYQQSLDQGLQFLIQYYNGEERAKGNILERFSAQQFPDLHSELNLSSLELGDSALYFCASSVGGGILSYEQYFGPGTRLTVT.

This rearrangement joins TRBV7-3 to TRBJ2-3; D tentatively fits TRBD1 or TRBD2 (5 bases each). CDR3 length equals 17 residues. Trimming shortened V by 2 bases and J by 2 bases, and 17 bases separated the two germline ends. The germline V gene encodes CDR1 SGHTA and CDR2 FQGTGA. The CDR3 sequence: CASSLFGRDHLTDTQYF. As DNA, the CDR3 is TGTGCCAGCAGCTTATTCGGCCGGGACCACCTCACAGATACGCAGTATTTT.

The chain uses TRBV27 and TRBJ2-3; D not certain. Trimming took off 2 bases at V and 4 bases at J, with 4 bases between the two ends. The germline CDR1 and CDR2 sequences are MNHEY and SMNVEV (reference sequence). There are 12 residues in the CDR3. CDR3 region: CASSLNPDTQYF. CDR3 nucleotides: TGTGCCAGCAGTTTAAATCCAGATACGCAGTATTTT.

This CDR3 reads CASSSGTVNTEAFF. The CDR3 nucleotides are TGTGCCAGCAGCTCCGGGACAGTCAACACTGAAGCTTTCTTT. V and J are TRBV13 and TRBJ1-1; TRBD1 matches at 7 bases. CDR1 and CDR2 from the germline V gene are PRHDT and FYEKMQ (reference sequence). The CDR3 contains 14 residues. V shed 4 bases and J 2 bases; nucleotides not matched to a gene: 4.

The chain combines TRBV9 with TRBJ2-7; D remains ambiguous. This CDR3 is 12 amino acids long. Trimming took 9 bases from V and 6 from J, leaving 16 bases between them. Germline values: CDR1 SGDLS, CDR2 YYNGEE. This CDR3 is CAIPKGTIEQYF. As DNA, the CDR3 is TGTGCCATCCCGAAGGGTACGATCGAGCAGTACTTC.

This clone was detected a few times. The genes are TRBV30 and TRBJ1-1; D gene unclear. Per germline, CDR1 GTSNPN and CDR2 SVGIG (reference sequence). The V gene lost 0 bases and the J gene lost 3 bases, with 8 bases spanning the gap. The CDR3 is 13 amino acids. In DNA form, the CDR3 reads TGTGCCTGGAGTGTCGGGAGGGACACTGAAGCTTTCTTT. Residues: CAWSVGRDTEAFF.

The V call is TRBV4-2, the J call TRBJ1-1; 7 bases map to TRBD1. Germline CDR1 LGHNA, CDR2 YNFKEQ. V dropped 0 bases and J dropped 4; count of bases not matched to a gene: 14. This CDR3 spans 18 amino acids. The CDR3 is CASSQEPREGAFGTEAFF. Here the CDR3 DNA reads TGTGCCAGCAGCCAAGAACCGAGGGAGGGGGCATTCGGCACTGAAGCTTTCTTT.

V gene TRBV18 combines with J gene TRBJ1-4, with 9 bases fitting TRBD1. The germline gives CDR1 KGHSH, CDR2 LQKENI. The CDR3 runs 14 residues. With V trimmed by 3 bases and J by 8 bases, 4 bases remained unmatched. In DNA, the CDR3 is TGTGCCAGCTCACCGGGACAGGGAGGCGAAAAACTGTTTTTT. Protein: CASSPGQGGEKLFF.

The rearrangement links TRBV28 to TRBJ2-5, with 7 nucleotides matching TRBD1. Germline assignment: CDR1 MDHEN and CDR2 SYDVKM. This CDR3 has 15 residues. J lost 0 bases, V lost 3 bases, and 4 bases had no gene match. The CDR3 nucleotides read TGTGCCAGCAGTTTTGGCAGGGGGTACCAAGAGACCCAGTACTTC. It codes for CASSFGRGYQETQYF.

The rearrangement joins TRBV27 to TRBJ2-7; perhaps TRBD2 as D (6 bases). The CDR3 is 17 amino acids. Trimming took off 0 bases at V and 3 bases at J, with 18 bases between the two ends. CDR1 and CDR2 from the germline V gene are MNHEY and SMNVEV (reference sequence). CDR3 in amino acids: CASSLSYRRGGIYEQYF. In DNA form, the CDR3 reads TGTGCCAGCAGTTTATCGTATCGGCGGGGCGGAATCTACGAGCAGTACTTC.